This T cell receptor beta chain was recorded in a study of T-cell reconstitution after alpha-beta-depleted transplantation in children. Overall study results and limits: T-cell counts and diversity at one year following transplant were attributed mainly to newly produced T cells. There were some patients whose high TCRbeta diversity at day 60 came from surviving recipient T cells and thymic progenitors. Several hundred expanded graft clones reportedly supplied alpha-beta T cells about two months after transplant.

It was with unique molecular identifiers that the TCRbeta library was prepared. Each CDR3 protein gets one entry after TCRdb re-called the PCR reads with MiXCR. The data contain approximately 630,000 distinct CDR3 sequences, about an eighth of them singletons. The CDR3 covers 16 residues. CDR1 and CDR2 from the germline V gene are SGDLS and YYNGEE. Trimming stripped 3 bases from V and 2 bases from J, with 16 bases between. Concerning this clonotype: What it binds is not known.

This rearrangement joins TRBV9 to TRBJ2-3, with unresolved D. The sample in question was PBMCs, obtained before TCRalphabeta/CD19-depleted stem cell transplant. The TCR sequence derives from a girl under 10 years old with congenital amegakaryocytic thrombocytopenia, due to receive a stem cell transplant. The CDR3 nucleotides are TGTGCCAGCAGCGGGCCAAGGGAAATGTTCACAGATACGCAGTATTTT. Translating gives CASSGPREMFTDTQYF.